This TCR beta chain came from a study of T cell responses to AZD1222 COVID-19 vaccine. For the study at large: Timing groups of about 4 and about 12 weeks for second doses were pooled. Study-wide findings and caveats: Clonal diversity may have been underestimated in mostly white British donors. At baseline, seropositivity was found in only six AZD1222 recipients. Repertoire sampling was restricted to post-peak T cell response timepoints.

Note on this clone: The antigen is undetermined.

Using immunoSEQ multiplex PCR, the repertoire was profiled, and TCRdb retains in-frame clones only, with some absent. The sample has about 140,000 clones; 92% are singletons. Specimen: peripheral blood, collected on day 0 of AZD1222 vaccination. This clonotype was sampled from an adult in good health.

DNA of the CDR3: TGTGCCAGTAGTCCAGATAGGGGGATATCTGGGGCCAACGTCCTGACTTTC. Amino acid sequence: CASSPDRGISGANVLTF. This chain uses TRBV19 with TRBJ2-6; D is possibly TRBD1 (6 bases). Trimming stripped 5 bases from V and 1 base from J, with 15 bases between. From germline, CDR1 is LNHDA and CDR2 SQIVND (reference sequence). The CDR3 loop spans 17 amino acids. Combining the CDR3 with reference TRBV19 and TRBJ2-6 gives the whole variable domain DGGITQSPKYLFRKEGQNVTLSCEQNLNHDAMYWYRQDPGQGLRLIYYSQIVNDFQKGDIAEGYSVSREKKESFPLTVTSAQKNPTAFYLCASSPDRGISGANVLTFGAGSRLTVL.